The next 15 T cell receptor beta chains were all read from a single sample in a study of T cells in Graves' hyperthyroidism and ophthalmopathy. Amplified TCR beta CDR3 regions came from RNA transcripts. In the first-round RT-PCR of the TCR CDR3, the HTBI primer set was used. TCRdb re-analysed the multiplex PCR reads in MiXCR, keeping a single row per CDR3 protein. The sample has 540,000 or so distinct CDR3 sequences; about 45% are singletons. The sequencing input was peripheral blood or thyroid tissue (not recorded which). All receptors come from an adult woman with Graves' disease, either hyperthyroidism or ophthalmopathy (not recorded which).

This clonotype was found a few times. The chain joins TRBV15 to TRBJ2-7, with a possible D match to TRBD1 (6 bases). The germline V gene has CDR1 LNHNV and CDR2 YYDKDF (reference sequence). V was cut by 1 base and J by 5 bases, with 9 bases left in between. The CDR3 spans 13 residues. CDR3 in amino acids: CATSRAGDNEQYF. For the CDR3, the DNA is TGTGCCACCAGCAGAGCCGGGGACAACGAGCAGTACTTC.

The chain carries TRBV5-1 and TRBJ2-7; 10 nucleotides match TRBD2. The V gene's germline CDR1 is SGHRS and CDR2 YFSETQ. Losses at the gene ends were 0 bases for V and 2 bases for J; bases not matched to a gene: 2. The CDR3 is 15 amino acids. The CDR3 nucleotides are TGCGCCAGCAGCTTGGCGGGACTAGCGACCTACGAGCAGTACTTC. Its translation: CASSLAGLATYEQYF.

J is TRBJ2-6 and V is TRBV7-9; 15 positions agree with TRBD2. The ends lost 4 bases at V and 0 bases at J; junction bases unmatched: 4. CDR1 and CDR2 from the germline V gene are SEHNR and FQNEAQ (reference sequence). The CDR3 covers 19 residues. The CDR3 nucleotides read TGTGCCAGCAGCTGGACTAGCGGGAGGGGGAACTCTGGGGCCAACGTCCTGACTTTC. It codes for CASSWTSGRGNSGANVLTF.

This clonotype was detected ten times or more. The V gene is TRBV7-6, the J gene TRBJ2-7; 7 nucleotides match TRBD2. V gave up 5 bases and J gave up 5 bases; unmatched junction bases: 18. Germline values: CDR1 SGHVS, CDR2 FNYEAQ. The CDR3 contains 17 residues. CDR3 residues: CASSRSAPSGYLDEQYF. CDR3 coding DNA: TGTGCCAGCAGCCGATCCGCACCTAGCGGATACTTGGACGAGCAGTACTTC. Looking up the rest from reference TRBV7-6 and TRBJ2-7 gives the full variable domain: GAGVSQSPRYKVTKRGQDVALRCDPISGHVSLYWYRQALGQGPEFLTYFNYEAQQDKSGLPNDRFSAERPEGSISTLTIQRTEQRDSAMYRCASSRSAPSGYLDEQYFGPGTRLTVT.

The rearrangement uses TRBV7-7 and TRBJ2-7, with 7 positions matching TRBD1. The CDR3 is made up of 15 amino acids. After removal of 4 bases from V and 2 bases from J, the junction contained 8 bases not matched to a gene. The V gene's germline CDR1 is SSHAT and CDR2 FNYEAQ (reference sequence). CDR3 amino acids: CASSSTAGTAYEQYF. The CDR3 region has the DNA TGTGCCAGCAGCTCAACAGCCGGGACAGCCTACGAGCAGTACTTC.

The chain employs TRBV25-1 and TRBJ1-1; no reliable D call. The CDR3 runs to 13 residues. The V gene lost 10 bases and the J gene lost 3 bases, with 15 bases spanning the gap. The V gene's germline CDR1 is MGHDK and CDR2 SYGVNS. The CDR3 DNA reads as TGTGCCAAGATTGGACGGAGGGACACTGAAGCTTTCTTT. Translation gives CAKIGRRDTEAFF.

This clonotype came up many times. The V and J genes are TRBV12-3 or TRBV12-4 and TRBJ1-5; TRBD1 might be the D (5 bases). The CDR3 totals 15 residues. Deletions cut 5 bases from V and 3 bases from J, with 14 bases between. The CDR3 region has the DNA TGTGCCAGCAGTCTTGACAGCCACCCCAATCAGCCCCAGCATTTT. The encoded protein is CASSLDSHPNQPQHF.

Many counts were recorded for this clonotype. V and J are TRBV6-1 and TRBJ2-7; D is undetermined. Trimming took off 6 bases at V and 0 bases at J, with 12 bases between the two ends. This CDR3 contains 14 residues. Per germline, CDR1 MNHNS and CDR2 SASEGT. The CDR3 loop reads CASSAARISYEQYF. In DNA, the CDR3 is TGTGCCAGCAGCGCTGCTAGGATCTCCTACGAGCAGTACTTC.

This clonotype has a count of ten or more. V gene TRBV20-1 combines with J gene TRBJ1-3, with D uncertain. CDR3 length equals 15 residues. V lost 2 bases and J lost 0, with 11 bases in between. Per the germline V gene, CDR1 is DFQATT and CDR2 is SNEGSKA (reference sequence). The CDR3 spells CSARRGSYSGNTIYF. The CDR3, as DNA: TGCAGTGCTAGACGCGGAAGTTACTCTGGAAACACCATATATTTT.

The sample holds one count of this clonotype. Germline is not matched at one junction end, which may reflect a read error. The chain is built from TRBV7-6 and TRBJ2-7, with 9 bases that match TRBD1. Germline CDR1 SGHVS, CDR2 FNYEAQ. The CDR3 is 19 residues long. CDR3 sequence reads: CASSSRLLDRGSYYHEQYF. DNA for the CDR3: TGTGCTAGCAGTTCCCGCCTCCTGGACAGGGGCTCCTATTACCACGAGCAGTACTTC.

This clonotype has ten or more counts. Written as DNA, the CDR3 is TGCGCCAGCAGCCAACCCGGTCGGAGACCGCGTTCCCTCCACTTT. Translating it yields CASSQPGRRPRSLHF. The chain is built from TRBV4-1 and TRBJ1-6, with D uncertain. The CDR3 covers 15 residues. V was pared by 2 bases and J by 14 bases, with 19 bases between. Germline CDR1 and CDR2: MGHRA and YSYEKL.

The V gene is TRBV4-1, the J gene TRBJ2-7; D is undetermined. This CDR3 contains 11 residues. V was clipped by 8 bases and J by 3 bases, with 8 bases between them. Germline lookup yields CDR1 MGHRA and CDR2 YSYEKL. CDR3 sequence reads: CASRSVYEQYF. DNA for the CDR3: TGCGCCAGCCGCAGCGTCTACGAGCAGTACTTC.

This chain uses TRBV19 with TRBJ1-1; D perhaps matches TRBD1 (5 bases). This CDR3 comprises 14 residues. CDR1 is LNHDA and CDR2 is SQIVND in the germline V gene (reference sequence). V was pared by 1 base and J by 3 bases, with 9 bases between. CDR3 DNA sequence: TGTGCCAGTAGTATAGGCAGGGTGGACACTGAAGCTTTCTTT. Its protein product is CASSIGRVDTEAFF.

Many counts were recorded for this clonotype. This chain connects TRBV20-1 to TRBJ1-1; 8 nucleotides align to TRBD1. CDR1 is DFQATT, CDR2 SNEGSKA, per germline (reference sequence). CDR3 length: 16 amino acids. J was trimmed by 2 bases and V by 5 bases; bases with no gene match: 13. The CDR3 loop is CSAGGDRGSVNTEAFF. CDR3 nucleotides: TGCAGTGCTGGAGGCGACAGGGGAAGTGTCAACACTGAAGCTTTCTTT.

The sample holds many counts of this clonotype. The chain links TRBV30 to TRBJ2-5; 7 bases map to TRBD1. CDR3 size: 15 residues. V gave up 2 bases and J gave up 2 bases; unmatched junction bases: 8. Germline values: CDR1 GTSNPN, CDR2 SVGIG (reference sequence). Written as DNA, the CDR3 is TGTGCCTGGAGTTCCGGGACAGTGACACAAGAGACCCAGTACTTC. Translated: CAWSSGTVTQETQYF.